This TCR beta chain was documented in a study of blood T cell repertoires in COVID-19 (dated by TCRdb to the early 2020s). In terms of the full investigation: Samples from collaborators originated in the United States, Italy and Spain and spanned both the acute and convalescent phases of COVID-19. The prospective study material was composed of cDNA or gDNA derived from T cells, B-cell-depleted T cells, or PBMCs. The dataset comprised deeply sampled blood TCRbeta repertoires from subjects exposed to, actively infected with, or recovered from COVID-19. The repertoires were released in a freely available public database meant as a resource for research on the immune response to SARS-CoV-2. Samples came from the ongoing ImmuneRACE study (first 160 participants) plus 1,254 subjects from 6 global collaborators. Sample metadata almost always included a de-identified subject ID, COVID-19 status, age in years and sex. Where HLA class I and class II types were available, the types were taken from metadata supplied by the sample provider, not from assay-based typing.

The paper's findings and limits, for the study overall: The amount of clinical and demographic metadata varied by source and participant and was provided uncurated.

CDR1 and CDR2 are read off the germline V gene (reference sequence) as LGHDT and YNNKEL. From cysteine to phenylalanine, the CDR3 is 13 amino acids long. The only DNA kept is the CDR3, 39 bases in frame from the first base. V gives up 1 base and J gives up 4 bases, and the segment between their germline ends measures 8 bases. TCRbeta CDR3 regions were amplified from genomic DNA by means of the immunoSEQ Assay, a bias-controlled multiplex PCR. Processing in the source paper ran as follows. The number of nucleated cells in each sample was estimated by amplification of reference gene primers within the assay. Sequence reads were collapsed and filtered to measure the absolute abundance of every unique TCRbeta CDR3 rearrangement. For each sample, productive Simpson clonality was calculated by taking the square root of Simpson's diversity index across productive rearrangements. Entries here come from immuneACCESS through TCRdb and include only in-frame sequences with V and J called. Some clones fail to appear in such tables; in the studies checked, an unresolved V gene covers under half of the shortfall, and the cause of the remainder is unknown. V and J calls and clone size follow that table, whereas D and trimming were derived from the DNA. The sample records around 71,000 clones, around 83% of which are singletons. The ten top clones hold 28% of the sample.

Collaborating institutions collected whole blood in K2EDTA tubes following their own protocols. For TCRbeta analysis, collaborators shipped samples as frozen whole blood, isolated PBMCs, or DNA extracted from either of those sample types. On this clone itself: Its specific antigen is unknown. Within one base of it there is no much larger clone, and no base qualities were kept.

The TCR originated in a man in his sixties or seventies with acute or convalescent COVID-19. Sequencing was performed on peripheral blood. The chain employs TRBV3-1 (or the pseudogene TRBV3-2) and TRBJ2-7; TRBD1 is a possible D gene, resting on 5 matching bases. The CDR3 loop reads CASSQGGPYEQYF. The nucleotides read TGTGCCAGCAGCCAAGGGGGCCCGTACGAGCAGTACTTC.